The 5 T cell receptor beta chains given below trace back to one sample, sequenced in a study of beta chain features in type 1 diabetes (dated by TCRdb to the late 2010s). Libraries were made using the immunoSEQ multiplex PCR assay. The entire amount of isolated RNA was reverse transcribed using the High Capacity cDNA Reverse Transcription Kit, so the sequenced TCRB transcripts were expressed ones. In TCRdb, the immuneACCESS table is reduced to in-frame sequences with V and J assigned. These tables do not hold every clone; where another copy was compared, an unresolved V gene accounts for under half, and the others remain unexplained. The sample table contains hundreds of thousands of clones; only one count was recorded for about a sixth of them. The top ten clones comprise about 0.087% of the sample. Sample: naive CD4+ T cells from blood. The sample's cell subset or site, from its label and the paper: true naive CD4+ T cells. The origin of the receptors is a man aged 18-30 years in good health.

This clone was detected a few times. This chain joins TRBV11-1 and TRBJ2-3, with TRBD2 matching over 8 bases. CDR3 length: 16 residues. Per the germline V gene, CDR1 is SGHAT and CDR2 is FQDESV (reference sequence). The J segment lost 1 base and the V segment lost 5 bases, leaving 8 bases of the junction unmatched. The CDR3 sequence is CASSRQSGGRTDTQYF. In nucleotides, the CDR3 is TGTGCCAGCAGCCGTCAGAGCGGGGGACGCACAGATACGCAGTATTTT.

This clone was observed a few times. This chain uses TRBV18 with TRBJ1-2, with TRBD1 identical over 8 bases. After removal of 4 bases from V and 6 bases from J, the junction contained 4 bases not matched to a gene. Germline CDR1 reads KGHSH; CDR2 reads LQKENI. The CDR3 length is 13 residues. CDR3 sequence (DNA): TGTGCCAGCTCACAAGGACAGGGTAATGGCTACACCTTC. Translation: CASSQGQGNGYTF.

This sequence joins TRBV19 and TRBJ2-4, with 9 bases aligning to TRBD1. The CDR3 covers 16 residues. V shed 9 bases, J shed 1 base, and the junction held 10 bases outside the gene matches. Germline V gives CDR1 LNHDA, CDR2 SQIVND (reference sequence). CDR3 in DNA: TGTGCCAGCTCCCACAGGGGGCGCGGGGCCAAAAACATTCAGTACTTC. Its translation is CASSHRGRGAKNIQYF.

The chain is built from TRBV5-4 and TRBJ2-7; 10 nucleotides line up with TRBD1. V lost 4 bases to trimming and J lost 6 bases; unmatched junction nucleotides: 7. Germline lookup yields CDR1 SGHNT and CDR2 YYREEE (reference sequence). This CDR3 has 14 residues. The CDR3 DNA follows: TGTGCCAGCAGCCCTGGACAGGGGGTGGGCGAGCAGTACTTC. This translates into CASSPGQGVGEQYF.

The chain is built from TRBV21-1 and TRBJ1-1. TRBV21-1 is flagged as a pseudogene. CDR3 size: 18 residues. This CDR3 reads CASSKALWIYSQNTEAFF. The CDR3 coding sequence is TGTGCCAGCAGCAAAGCGCTTTGGATTTACTCCCAGAACACTGAAGCTTTCTTT.